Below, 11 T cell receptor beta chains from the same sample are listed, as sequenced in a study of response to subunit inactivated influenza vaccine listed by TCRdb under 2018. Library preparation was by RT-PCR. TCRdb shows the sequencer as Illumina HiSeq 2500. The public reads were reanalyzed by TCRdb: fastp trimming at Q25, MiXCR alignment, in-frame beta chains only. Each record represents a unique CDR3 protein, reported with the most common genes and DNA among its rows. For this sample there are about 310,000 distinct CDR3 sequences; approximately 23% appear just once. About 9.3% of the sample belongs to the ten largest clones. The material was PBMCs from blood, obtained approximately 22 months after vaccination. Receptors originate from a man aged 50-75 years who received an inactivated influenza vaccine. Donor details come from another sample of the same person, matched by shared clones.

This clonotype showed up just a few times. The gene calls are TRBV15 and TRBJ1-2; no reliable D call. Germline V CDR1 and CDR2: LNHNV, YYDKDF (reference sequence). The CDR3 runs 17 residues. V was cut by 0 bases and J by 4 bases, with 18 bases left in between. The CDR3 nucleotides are TGTGCCACCAGCAGAGATTCTGGATATGGAAAAGGCTATGGCTACACCTTC. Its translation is CATSRDSGYGKGYGYTF.

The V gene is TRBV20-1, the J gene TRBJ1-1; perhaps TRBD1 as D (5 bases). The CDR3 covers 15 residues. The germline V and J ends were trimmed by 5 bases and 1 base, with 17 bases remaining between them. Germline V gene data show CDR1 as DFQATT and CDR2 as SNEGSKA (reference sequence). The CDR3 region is CSAPGQLDRNTEAFF. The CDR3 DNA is TGCAGTGCTCCCGGACAACTCGATCGGAACACTGAAGCTTTCTTT.

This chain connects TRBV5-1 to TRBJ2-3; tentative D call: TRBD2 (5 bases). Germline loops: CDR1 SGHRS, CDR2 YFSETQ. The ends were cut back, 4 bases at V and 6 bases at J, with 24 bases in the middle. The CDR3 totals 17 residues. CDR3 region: CASSPIQSVPPGDTQYF. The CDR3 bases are TGCGCCAGCAGCCCGATTCAGAGCGTACCCCCGGGGGATACGCAGTATTTT.

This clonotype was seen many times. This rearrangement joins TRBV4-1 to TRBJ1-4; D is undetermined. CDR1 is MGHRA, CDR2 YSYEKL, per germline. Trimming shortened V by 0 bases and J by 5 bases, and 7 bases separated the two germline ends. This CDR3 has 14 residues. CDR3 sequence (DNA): TGCGCCAGCAGCCAAGATTATCAGAATGAAAAACTGTTTTTT. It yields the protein CASSQDYQNEKLFF.

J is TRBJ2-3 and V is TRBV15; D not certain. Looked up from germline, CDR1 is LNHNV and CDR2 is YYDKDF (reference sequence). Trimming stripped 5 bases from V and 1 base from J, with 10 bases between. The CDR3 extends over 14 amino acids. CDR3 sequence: CATSPRWGTDTQYF. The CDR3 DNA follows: TGTGCCACCAGCCCCAGGTGGGGCACAGATACGCAGTATTTT.

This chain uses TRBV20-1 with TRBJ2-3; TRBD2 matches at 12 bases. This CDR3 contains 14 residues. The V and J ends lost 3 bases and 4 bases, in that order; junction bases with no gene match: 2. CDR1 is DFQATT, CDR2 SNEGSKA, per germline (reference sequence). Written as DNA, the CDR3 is TGCAGTGCTAGGGCTAGCGGGGGGGCAGATACGCAGTATTTT. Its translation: CSARASGGADTQYF.

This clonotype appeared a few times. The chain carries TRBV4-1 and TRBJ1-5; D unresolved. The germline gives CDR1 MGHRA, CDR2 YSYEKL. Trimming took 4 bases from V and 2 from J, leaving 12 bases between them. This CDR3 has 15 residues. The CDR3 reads CASSPPGRRNQPQHF. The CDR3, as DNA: TGCGCCAGCAGCCCCCCTGGCAGACGCAATCAGCCCCAGCATTTT.

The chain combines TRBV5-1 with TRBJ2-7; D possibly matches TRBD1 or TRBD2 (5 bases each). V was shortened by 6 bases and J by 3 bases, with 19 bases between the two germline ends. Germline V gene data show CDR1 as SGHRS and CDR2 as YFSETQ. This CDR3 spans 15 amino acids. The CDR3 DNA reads TGCGCCAGCACCTTTGGGACGGCTTTTCGCTACGAGCAGTACTTC. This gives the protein CASTFGTAFRYEQYF.

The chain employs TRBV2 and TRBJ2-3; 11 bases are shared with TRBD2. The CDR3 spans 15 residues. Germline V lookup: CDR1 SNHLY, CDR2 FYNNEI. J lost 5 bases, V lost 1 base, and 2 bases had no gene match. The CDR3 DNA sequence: TGTGCCAGCAGTGAAGGACTAGCGGGGTTAGATACGCAGTATTTT. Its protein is CASSEGLAGLDTQYF.

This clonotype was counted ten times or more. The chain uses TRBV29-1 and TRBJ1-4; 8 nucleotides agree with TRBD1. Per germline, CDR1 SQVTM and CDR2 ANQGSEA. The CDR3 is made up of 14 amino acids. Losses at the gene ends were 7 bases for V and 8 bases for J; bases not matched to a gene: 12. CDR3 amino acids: CSALPDREPEKLFF. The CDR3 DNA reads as TGCAGCGCCCTCCCGGACAGGGAGCCCGAAAAACTGTTTTTT.

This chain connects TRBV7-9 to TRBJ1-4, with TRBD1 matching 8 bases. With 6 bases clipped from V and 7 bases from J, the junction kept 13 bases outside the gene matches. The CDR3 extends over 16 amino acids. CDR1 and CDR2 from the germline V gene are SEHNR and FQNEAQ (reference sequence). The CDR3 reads CASSSKKDRAFEKLFF. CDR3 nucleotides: TGTGCCAGCAGTTCGAAAAAGGACAGGGCTTTTGAAAAACTGTTTTTT.